What follows are 19 T cell receptor beta chains derived from one specimen sequenced in a study of technical replicates of blood from several donors. Data came from immunoSEQ multiplex PCR; TCRdb stores just in-frame clones and leaves some out. The sample lists 65,000 to 90,000 clones, roughly nine tenths occurring once. Sample: T cells isolated from PBMCs. The receptors come from a human donor in good health.

This clone was observed once. The genes are TRBV5-4 and TRBJ2-5; 11 bases map to TRBD1. The CDR3 has 15 residues. V was clipped by 3 bases and J by 4 bases; unmatched bases: 5. Germline assignment: CDR1 SGHNT and CDR2 YYREEE (reference sequence). The CDR3 region has the DNA TGTGCCAGCAGCTCAACCGGGACAGGGGGAGAGACCCAGTACTTC. Translated: CASSSTGTGGETQYF.

The chain joins TRBV30 to TRBJ1-1, with D uncertain. In germline, CDR1 is GTSNPN, CDR2 SVGIG (reference sequence). V gave up 2 bases and J gave up 5 bases, with 6 bases separating them. This CDR3 comprises 11 residues. The CDR3 DNA follows: TGTGCCTGGAGTAGAGGTACTGAAGCTTTCTTT. Amino acid sequence: CAWSRGTEAFF.

The rearrangement links TRBV28 to TRBJ2-1; the match to TRBD2 covers 12 bases. There are 16 residues in the CDR3. V gave up 6 bases and J gave up 9 bases; unmatched junction bases: 12. The germline V gene encodes CDR1 MDHEN and CDR2 SYDVKM. The CDR3 DNA is TGTGCCAGCAGCTACCGGACGACTAGCGGGGGAGTTGAGCAGTTCTTC. This encodes CASSYRTTSGGVEQFF.

This chain links TRBV7-9 with TRBJ1-4; weak D call: TRBD1 (5 bases). V was cut by 5 bases and J by 10 bases, with 17 bases left in between. The CDR3 is made up of 14 amino acids. The V gene's germline CDR1 is SEHNR and CDR2 FQNEAQ (reference sequence). CDR3 bases: TGTGCCAGCAGCCTAACCGACAGAAGGGGAAAACTGTTTTTT. This translates into CASSLTDRRGKLFF.

This chain links TRBV11-3 with TRBJ2-5; a possible D gene is TRBD1 (6 bases). CDR1 and CDR2 from the germline V gene are SGHNT and YENEEA. The CDR3 has 16 residues. The ends were cut back, 5 bases at V and 5 bases at J, with 21 bases in the middle. This chain's CDR3 is CASSPNDRSVRETQYF. Written as DNA, the CDR3 is TGTGCCAGCAGCCCTAACGACAGGTCGGTGAGGGAGACCCAGTACTTC.

The chain carries TRBV11-3 and TRBJ2-7; tentatively, D is TRBD2 (6 bases). The CDR3 contains 13 residues. V was cut by 5 bases and J by 6 bases, with 14 bases left in between. Germline CDR1 and CDR2: SGHNT and YENEEA. The CDR3 region is CASSGGSGVEQYF. The CDR3 region has the DNA TGTGCCAGCAGCGGGGGGTCGGGGGTCGAGCAGTACTTC.

V and J are TRBV6-5 and TRBJ1-5, with D perhaps TRBD1 (5 bases). This CDR3 has 13 amino acids. Between the trimmed V and J ends, which lost 0 bases and 6 bases, there was a span of 6 bases. From germline, CDR1 is MNHEY and CDR2 SVGAGI. The CDR3 here is CASSYSGRQPQHF. CDR3 nucleotide sequence: TGTGCCAGCAGTTACTCGGGGCGTCAGCCCCAGCATTTT.

The chain couples TRBV6-1 to TRBJ1-5; tentative D call: TRBD1 (5 bases). Germline V gives CDR1 MNHNS, CDR2 SASEGT. V was pared by 4 bases and J by 0 bases, with 13 bases between. CDR3 length: 16 amino acids. CDR3 nucleotide sequence: TGTGCCAGCAGTGCTTTGGGGGGGTATAGCAATCAGCCCCAGCATTTT. Amino acids: CASSALGGYSNQPQHF.

This chain connects TRBV5-1 to TRBJ1-1; D perhaps matches TRBD1 (5 bases). Trimming removed 4 bases from V and 4 bases from J, with 17 bases in between. This CDR3 has 15 amino acids. CDR1 and CDR2 from the germline V gene are SGHRS and YFSETQ. This CDR3 reads CASSVRDYGGTEAFF. For the CDR3, the DNA is TGCGCCAGCAGCGTCCGGGACTACGGGGGCACTGAAGCTTTCTTT.

The J gene is TRBJ2-7, the V gene TRBV7-9; TRBD2 aligns across 10 bases. CDR3 length equals 17 residues. V was pared by 2 bases and J by 5 bases, with 12 bases of the junction left unmatched. Germline CDR1 SEHNR, CDR2 FQNEAQ (reference sequence). The DNA of the CDR3 is TGTGCCAGCAGCTTATCCCCCCGGACTAGCGGATCTGACGAGCAGTACTTC. Its translation is CASSLSPRTSGSDEQYF. The whole variable domain, remainder taken from reference TRBV7-9 and TRBJ2-7, is DTGVSQNPRHKITKRGQNVTFRCDPISEHNRLYWYRQTLGQGPEFLTYFQNEAQLEKSRLLSDRFSAERPKGSFSTLEIQRTEQGDSAMYLCASSLSPRTSGSDEQYFGPGTRLTVT.

This sequence joins TRBV4-2 and TRBJ2-1; TRBD1 agrees at 9 bases. Germline V CDR1 and CDR2: LGHNA, YNFKEQ. J lost 0 bases, V lost 1 base, and 13 bases had no gene match. CDR3 size: 20 residues. CDR3 protein: CASSQGFGQGMYRSYNEQFF. DNA for the CDR3: TGTGCCAGCAGCCAAGGTTTCGGACAGGGGATGTACCGCTCCTACAATGAGCAGTTCTTC.

This rearrangement joins TRBV12-2 to TRBJ2-5; TRBD2, the table's D call, lacks a check against the DNA. TRBV12-2 is a known pseudogene. This CDR3 is 14 amino acids long. CDR3: CASRQRDDQETQYF. Here the CDR3 DNA reads TGTGCAAGTCGCCAGCGGGACGATCAAGAGACCCAGTACTTC.

The CDR3 here is CASSLASGGYYEQYF. In DNA, the CDR3 is TGTGCCAGCAGCTTGGCTAGCGGGGGGTACTACGAGCAGTACTTC. The J gene is TRBJ2-7, the V gene TRBV7-2; TRBD2 matches at 11 bases. The CDR3 sequence is 15 residues long. Germline assignment: CDR1 SGHTA and CDR2 FQGNSA. Trimming removed 3 bases from V and 3 bases from J; junction bases left unmatched: 4. Full variable domain (missing parts from reference TRBV7-2 and TRBJ2-7): GAGVSQSPSNKVTEKGKDVELRCDPISGHTALYWYRQSLGQGLEFLIYFQGNSAPDKSGLPSDRFSAERTGGSVSTLTIQRTQQEDSAVYLCASSLASGGYYEQYFGPGTRLTVT.

This clone has a handful of counts. The rearrangement links TRBV4-1 to TRBJ1-1, with D tentatively TRBD1 (6 bases). The CDR3 contains 16 residues. The V and J ends lost 3 bases and 0 bases respectively, with 14 bases between them. The germline gives CDR1 MGHRA, CDR2 YSYEKL. The CDR3 sequence: CASSQIQGKLNTEAFF. CDR3 bases: TGCGCCAGCAGCCAGATACAGGGAAAATTGAACACTGAAGCTTTCTTT.

The chain combines TRBV6-6 with TRBJ1-1; D is unclear. Per germline, CDR1 MNHNY and CDR2 SVGAGI (reference sequence). This CDR3 is built from 13 residues. Between the trimmed V and J ends, which lost 11 bases and 0 bases, there was a span of 13 bases. The DNA of the CDR3 is TGTGCCTGTAAAGATGGGCTGAACACTGAAGCTTTCTTT. Protein product: CACKDGLNTEAFF.

The CDR3 is CASSRSGTNEAFF. For the CDR3, the DNA is TGTGCCAGCAGCCGAAGTGGGACTAATGAAGCTTTCTTT. The chain combines TRBV6-5 with TRBJ1-1; the D gene is possibly TRBD1 (5 bases). The germline V gene has CDR1 MNHEY and CDR2 SVGAGI. This CDR3 contains 13 residues. Trimming took off 6 bases at V and 7 bases at J, with 15 bases between the two ends.

The gene calls are TRBV27 and TRBJ1-1, with 7 bases matching TRBD1. V gave up 5 bases and J gave up 8 bases; unmatched junction bases: 8. CDR1 and CDR2 (germline): MNHEY, SMNVEV (reference sequence). The CDR3 covers 13 residues. Here the CDR3 reads CASSPTRQGEAFF. In DNA, the CDR3 is TGTGCCAGCAGTCCTACTCGACAGGGAGAAGCTTTCTTT.

This chain links TRBV7-9 with TRBJ2-3, with D maybe TRBD1 (5 bases). Germline V gene data show CDR1 as SEHNR and CDR2 as FQNEAQ (reference sequence). The CDR3 consists of 14 residues. Trimming removed 8 bases from V and 1 base from J, with 13 bases in between. In DNA form, the CDR3 reads TGTGCCAGCGTTGTGGGGCGAGGCACAGATACGCAGTATTTT. It yields the protein CASVVGRGTDTQYF. The full variable domain, completed using reference TRBV7-9 and TRBJ2-3, is DTGVSQNPRHKITKRGQNVTFRCDPISEHNRLYWYRQTLGQGPEFLTYFQNEAQLEKSRLLSDRFSAERPKGSFSTLEIQRTEQGDSAMYLCASVVGRGTDTQYFGPGTRLTVL.

The V and J genes are TRBV5-6 and TRBJ2-1, with TRBD2 matching over 10 bases. The length of the CDR3 is 14 residues. Germline CDR1 reads SGHDT; CDR2 reads YYEEEE. V lost 0 bases to trimming and J lost 15 bases; unmatched junction nucleotides: 9. The CDR3 DNA reads TGTGCCAGCAGCTTGGTTTATGCTAGCGGGAGATGGTTCTTC. It codes for CASSLVYASGRWFF.